The TCR beta chain described here comes from a study of cytomegalovirus exposure and HLA in healthy donors. In the case of this clone: Its antigen is still unknown.

The primer mix had 60 Vbeta and 13 Jbeta primers. Profiled with immunoSEQ multiplex PCR; TCRdb holds only in-frame clones, not every one. The ten most abundant clones cover approximately 15% of a sample with fewer than 85,000 clones. Study-wide findings and caveats: A later analysis associated 15,000 or so TCR beta sequences with HLA alleles at a 0.05 false discovery rate.

Deletions cut 0 bases from V and 2 bases from J, with 13 bases between. This CDR3 comprises 17 residues. Per germline, CDR1 MGHRA and CDR2 YSYEKL. This chain joins TRBV4-1 and TRBJ2-2; D might be TRBD1 (6 bases). Sequenced input: PBMCs. This TCR was recovered from a man aged 45 to 65 in good health and CMV-seropositive. The CDR3: CASSQDRGVSNTGELFF. The CDR3 DNA reads TGCGCCAGCAGCCAAGACAGGGGAGTCTCCAACACCGGGGAGCTGTTTTTT.